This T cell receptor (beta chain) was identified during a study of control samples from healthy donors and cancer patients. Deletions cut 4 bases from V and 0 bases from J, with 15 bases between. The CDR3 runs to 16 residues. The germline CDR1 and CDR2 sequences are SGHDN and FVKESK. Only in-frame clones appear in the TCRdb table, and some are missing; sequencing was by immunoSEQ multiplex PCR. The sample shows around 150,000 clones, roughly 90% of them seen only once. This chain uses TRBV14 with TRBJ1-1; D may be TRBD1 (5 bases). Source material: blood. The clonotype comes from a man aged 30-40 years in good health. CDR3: CASSPYRLEMNTEAFF. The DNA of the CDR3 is TGTGCCAGCAGCCCGTACAGGCTTGAAATGAACACTGAAGCTTTCTTT.